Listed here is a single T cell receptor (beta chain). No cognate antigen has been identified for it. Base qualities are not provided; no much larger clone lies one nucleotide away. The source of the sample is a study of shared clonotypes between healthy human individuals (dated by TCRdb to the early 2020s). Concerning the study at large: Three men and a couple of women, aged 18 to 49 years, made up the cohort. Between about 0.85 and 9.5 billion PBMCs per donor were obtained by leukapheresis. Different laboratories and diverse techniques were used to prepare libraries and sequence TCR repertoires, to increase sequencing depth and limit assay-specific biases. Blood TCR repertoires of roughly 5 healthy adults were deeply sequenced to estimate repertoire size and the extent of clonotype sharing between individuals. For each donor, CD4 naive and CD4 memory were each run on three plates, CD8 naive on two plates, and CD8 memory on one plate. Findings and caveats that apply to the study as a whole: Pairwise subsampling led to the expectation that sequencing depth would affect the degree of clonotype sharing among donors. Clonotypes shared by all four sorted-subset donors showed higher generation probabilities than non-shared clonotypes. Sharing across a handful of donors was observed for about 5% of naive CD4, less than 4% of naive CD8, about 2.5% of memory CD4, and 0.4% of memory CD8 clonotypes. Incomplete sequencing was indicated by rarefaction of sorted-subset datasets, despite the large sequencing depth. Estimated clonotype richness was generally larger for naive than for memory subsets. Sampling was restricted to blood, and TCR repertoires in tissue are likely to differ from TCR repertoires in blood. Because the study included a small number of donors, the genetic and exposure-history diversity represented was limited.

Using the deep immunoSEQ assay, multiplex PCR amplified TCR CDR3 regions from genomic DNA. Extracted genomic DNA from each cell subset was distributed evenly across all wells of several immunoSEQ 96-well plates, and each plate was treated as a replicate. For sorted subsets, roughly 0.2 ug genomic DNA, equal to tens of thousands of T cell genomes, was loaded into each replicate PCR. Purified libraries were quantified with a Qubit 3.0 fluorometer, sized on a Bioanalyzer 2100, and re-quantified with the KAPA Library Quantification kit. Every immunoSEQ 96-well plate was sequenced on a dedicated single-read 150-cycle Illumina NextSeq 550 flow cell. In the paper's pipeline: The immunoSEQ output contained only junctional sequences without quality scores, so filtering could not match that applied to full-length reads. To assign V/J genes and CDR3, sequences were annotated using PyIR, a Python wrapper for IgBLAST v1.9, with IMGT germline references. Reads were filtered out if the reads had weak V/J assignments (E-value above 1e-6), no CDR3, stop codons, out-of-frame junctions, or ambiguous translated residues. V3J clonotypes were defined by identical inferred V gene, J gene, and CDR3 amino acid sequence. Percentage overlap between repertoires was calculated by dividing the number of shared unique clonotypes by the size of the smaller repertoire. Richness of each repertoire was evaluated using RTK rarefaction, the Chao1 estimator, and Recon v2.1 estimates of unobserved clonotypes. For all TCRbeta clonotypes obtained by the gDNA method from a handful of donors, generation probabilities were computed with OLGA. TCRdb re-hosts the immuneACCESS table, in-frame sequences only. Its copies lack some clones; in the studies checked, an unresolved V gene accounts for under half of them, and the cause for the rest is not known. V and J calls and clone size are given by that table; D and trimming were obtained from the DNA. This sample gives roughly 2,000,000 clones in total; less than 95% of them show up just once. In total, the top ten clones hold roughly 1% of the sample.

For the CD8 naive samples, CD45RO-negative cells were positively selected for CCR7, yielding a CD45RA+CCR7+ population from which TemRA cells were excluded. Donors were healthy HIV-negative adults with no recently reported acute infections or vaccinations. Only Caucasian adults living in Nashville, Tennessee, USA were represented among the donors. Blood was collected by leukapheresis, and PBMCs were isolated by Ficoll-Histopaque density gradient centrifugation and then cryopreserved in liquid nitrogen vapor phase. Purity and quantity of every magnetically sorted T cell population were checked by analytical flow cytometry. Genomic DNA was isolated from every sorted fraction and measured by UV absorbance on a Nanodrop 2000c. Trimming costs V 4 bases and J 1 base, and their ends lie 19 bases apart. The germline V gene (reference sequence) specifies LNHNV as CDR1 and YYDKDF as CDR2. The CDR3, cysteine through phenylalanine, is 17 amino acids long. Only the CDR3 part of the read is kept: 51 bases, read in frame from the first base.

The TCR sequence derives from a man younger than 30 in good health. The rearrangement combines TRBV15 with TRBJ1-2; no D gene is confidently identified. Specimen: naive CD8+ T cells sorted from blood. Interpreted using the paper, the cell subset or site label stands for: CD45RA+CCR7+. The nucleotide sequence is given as TGTGCCACCAGCAAAGGGAGGGTGGAGAGCCTTAACTATGGCTACACCTTC. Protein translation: CATSKGRVESLNYGYTF.